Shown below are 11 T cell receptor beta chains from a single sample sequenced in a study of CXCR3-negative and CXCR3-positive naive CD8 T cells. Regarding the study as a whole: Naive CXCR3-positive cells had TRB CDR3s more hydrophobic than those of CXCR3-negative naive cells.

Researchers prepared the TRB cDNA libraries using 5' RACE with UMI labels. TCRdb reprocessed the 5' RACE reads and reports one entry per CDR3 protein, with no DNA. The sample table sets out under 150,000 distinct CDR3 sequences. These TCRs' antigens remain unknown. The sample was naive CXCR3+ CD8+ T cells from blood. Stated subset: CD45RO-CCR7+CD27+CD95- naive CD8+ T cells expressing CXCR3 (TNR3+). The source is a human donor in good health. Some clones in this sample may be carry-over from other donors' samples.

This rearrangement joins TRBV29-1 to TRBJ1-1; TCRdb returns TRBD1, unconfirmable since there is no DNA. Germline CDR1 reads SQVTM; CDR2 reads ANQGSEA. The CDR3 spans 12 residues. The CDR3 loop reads CSSSQGETEAFF.

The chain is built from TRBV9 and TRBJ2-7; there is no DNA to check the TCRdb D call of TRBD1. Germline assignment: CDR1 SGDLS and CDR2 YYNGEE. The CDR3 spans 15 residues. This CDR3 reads CASSVQDRYPYEQYF.

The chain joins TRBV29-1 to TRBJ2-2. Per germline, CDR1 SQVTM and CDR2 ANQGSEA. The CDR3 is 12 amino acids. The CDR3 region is CSVYWVTGELFF.

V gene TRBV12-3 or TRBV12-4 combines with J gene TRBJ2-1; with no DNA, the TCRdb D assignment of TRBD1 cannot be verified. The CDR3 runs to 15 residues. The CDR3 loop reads CASSPTDNWGDEQFF.

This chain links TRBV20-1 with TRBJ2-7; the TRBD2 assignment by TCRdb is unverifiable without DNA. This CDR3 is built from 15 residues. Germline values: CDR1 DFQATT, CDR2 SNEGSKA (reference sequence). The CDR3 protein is CSARDIAGVKSEQYF.

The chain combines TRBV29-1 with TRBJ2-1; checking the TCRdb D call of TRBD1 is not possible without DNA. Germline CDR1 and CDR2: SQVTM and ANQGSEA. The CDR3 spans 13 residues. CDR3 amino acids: CSTGTPYYNEQFF.

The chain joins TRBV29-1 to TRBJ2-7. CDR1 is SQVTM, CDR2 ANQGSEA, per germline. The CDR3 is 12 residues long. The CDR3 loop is CSVEDRSYEQYF.

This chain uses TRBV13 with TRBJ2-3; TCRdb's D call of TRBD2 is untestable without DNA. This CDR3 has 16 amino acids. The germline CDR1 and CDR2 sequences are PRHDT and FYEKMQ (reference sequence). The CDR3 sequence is CASSFIQRGETDTQYF.

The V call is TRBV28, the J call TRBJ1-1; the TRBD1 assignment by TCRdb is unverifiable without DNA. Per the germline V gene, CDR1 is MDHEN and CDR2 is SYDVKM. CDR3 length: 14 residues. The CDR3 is CASSLARVPTEAFF.

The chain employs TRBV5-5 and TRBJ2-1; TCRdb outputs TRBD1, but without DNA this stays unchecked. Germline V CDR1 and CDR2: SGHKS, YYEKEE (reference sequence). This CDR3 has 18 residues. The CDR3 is CASSLASLDRGHSDEQFF.

CDR3 region: CASVPGHFNTEAFF. The chain combines TRBV4-1 with TRBJ1-1; without DNA, the TCRdb call of TRBD1 cannot be checked. This CDR3 comprises 14 residues. Germline values: CDR1 MGHRA, CDR2 YSYEKL.